These 27 T cell receptor beta chains share one sample of origin, sequenced in a study of blood T cell repertoires in COVID-19. The assay was immunoSEQ multiplex PCR, and TCRdb's table has in-frame clones only and misses some. This table holds 360,000 or so clones, roughly 87% found once. Sequences were obtained from PBMCs or T cells enriched from blood (not recorded which). Source of these receptors: a woman in her twenties or thirties who had recovered from COVID-19.

The chain carries TRBV24-1 and TRBJ1-1, with 9 positions matching TRBD1. Germline CDR1 and CDR2: KGHDR and SFDVKD. The length of the CDR3 is 13 residues. V was clipped by 8 bases and J by 1 base; unmatched bases: 1. The CDR3 here is CATMGQGNTEAFF. CDR3 DNA sequence: TGTGCCACCATGGGACAGGGGAACACTGAAGCTTTCTTT.

The rearrangement joins TRBV29-1 to TRBJ1-4; possible D gene TRBD1, 5 bases. In germline, CDR1 is SQVTM, CDR2 ANQGSEA. The CDR3 is 14 residues long. V was pared by 3 bases and J by 8 bases, with 16 bases between. In DNA form, the CDR3 reads TGCAGCGTTGAGGCCCCGGGGGAGGGGGAAAAACTGTTTTTT. It encodes CSVEAPGEGEKLFF.

The chain recombines TRBV5-1 with TRBJ2-3; 9 positions agree with TRBD2. CDR1 is SGHRS and CDR2 is YFSETQ in the germline V gene. This CDR3 has 18 residues. After removal of 4 bases from V and 2 bases from J, the junction contained 14 bases not matched to a gene. CDR3 sequence: CASSPWAAGGPHTDTQYF. CDR3 DNA sequence: TGCGCCAGCAGCCCCTGGGCGGCGGGGGGGCCGCACACAGATACGCAGTATTTT.

The rearrangement links TRBV28 to TRBJ2-1; no clear D gene. The CDR3 runs 16 residues. Trimming took off 1 base at V and 3 bases at J, with 13 bases between the two ends. The germline V gene encodes CDR1 MDHEN and CDR2 SYDVKM. CDR3 sequence: CASSLFQDSYYNEQFF. CDR3 nucleotides: TGTGCCAGCAGTTTATTTCAAGACTCCTACTACAATGAGCAGTTCTTC.

This chain joins TRBV28 and TRBJ2-1; 9 bases are shared with TRBD2. Germline lookup yields CDR1 MDHEN and CDR2 SYDVKM. Losses at the gene ends were 6 bases for V and 7 bases for J; bases not matched to a gene: 4. The CDR3 runs 13 residues. The chain's CDR3 is CASRSGGLNEQFF. DNA of the CDR3: TGTGCCAGCAGGAGCGGGGGGTTAAATGAGCAGTTCTTC. Full variable domain (outside the CDR3, taken from reference TRBV28 and TRBJ2-1): DVKVTQSSRYLVKRTGEKVFLECVQDMDHENMFWYRQDPGLGLRLIYFSYDVKMKEKGDIPEGYSVSREKKERFSLILESASTNQTSMYLCASRSGGLNEQFFGPGTRLTVL.

The gene calls are TRBV3-1 (or the pseudogene TRBV3-2) and TRBJ2-3; a weak D match, TRBD1 (8 bases). CDR1 is LGHDT and CDR2 is YNNKEL in the germline V gene (reference sequence). The CDR3 length is 17 residues. Trimming removed 4 bases from V and 3 bases from J, with 20 bases in between. In nucleotides, the CDR3 is TGTGCCAGCAGCCGCCGACCGACAGGGGAGGGGACAGATACGCAGTATTTT. It specifies CASSRRPTGEGTDTQYF.

The gene calls are TRBV11-3 and TRBJ2-1; possible D gene TRBD2, 6 bases. This CDR3 is 16 amino acids long. Germline V gene sequence: CDR1 SGHNT, CDR2 YENEEA. Trimming removed 1 base at V and 6 bases at J, with 16 bases between. CDR3 sequence (DNA): TGTGCCAGCAGCTTAGGTCTGGGACTCCCAGGCAATGAGCAGTTCTTC. This translates into CASSLGLGLPGNEQFF.

The chain carries TRBV19 and TRBJ2-2; 10 bases line up with TRBD2. Trimming cost V 1 base and J 2 bases; bases outside gene matches: 4. Germline CDR1 reads LNHDA; CDR2 reads SQIVND (reference sequence). This CDR3 is 17 amino acids long. The CDR3 protein is CASSIVLLAGNTGELFF. In nucleotides, the CDR3 is TGTGCCAGTAGTATAGTCTTACTAGCGGGAAACACCGGGGAGCTGTTTTTT.

This CDR3 is CASSPQPMGGSSYEQYF. DNA for the CDR3: TGTGCCAGCTCACCACAACCGATGGGGGGTTCGTCCTACGAGCAGTACTTC. This sequence joins TRBV18 and TRBJ2-7, with a possible D match to TRBD2 (6 bases). Per germline, CDR1 KGHSH and CDR2 LQKENI. Trimming left V 1 base short and J 1 base short, with 17 bases between. The length of the CDR3 is 17 residues.

V is TRBV2 and J is TRBJ2-2; possible D gene TRBD2, 7 bases. The CDR3 totals 14 residues. Germline CDR1 is SNHLY and CDR2 is FYNNEI. V lost 9 bases, J lost 6 bases, and 17 bases lay in between. The CDR3 DNA is TGTGCCAGACAAGGGGGGGCAGGAGCCGGGGAGCTGTTTTTT. Protein sequence: CARQGGAGAGELFF.

The V call is TRBV5-1, the J call TRBJ2-7; 15 positions match TRBD2. This CDR3 region has 15 residues. Germline V gene lookup returns CDR1 SGHRS and CDR2 YFSETQ. The ends lost 4 bases at V and 5 bases at J; junction bases unmatched: 4. As DNA, the CDR3 is TGCGCCAGCAGCGTCAGGACTAGCGGGGGGGACGAGCAGTACTTC. It yields the protein CASSVRTSGGDEQYF. The full variable domain, its missing parts supplied by reference TRBV5-1 and TRBJ2-7, is KAGVTQTPRYLIKTRGQQVTLSCSPISGHRSVSWYQQTPGQGLQFLFEYFSETQRNKGNFPGRFSGRQFSNSRSEMNVSTLELGDSALYLCASSVRTSGGDEQYFGPGTRLTVT.

This chain connects TRBV2 to TRBJ2-2, with 11 bases matching TRBD2. This CDR3 region has 15 residues. The V gene's germline CDR1 is SNHLY and CDR2 FYNNEI. After removal of 10 bases from V and 2 bases from J, the junction contained 6 bases not matched to a gene. The CDR3 nucleotides are TGTGCCAAAAGGGGGACTAGCGGAAACACCGGGGAGCTGTTTTTT. Its protein is CAKRGTSGNTGELFF.

The genes are TRBV13 and TRBJ2-7; 12 nucleotides agree with TRBD2. After removal of 5 bases from V and 6 bases from J, the junction contained 8 bases not matched to a gene. Germline V CDR1 and CDR2: PRHDT, FYEKMQ (reference sequence). The CDR3 has 15 residues. The CDR3 spells CASSTRLAGAGEQYF. The CDR3 DNA follows: TGTGCCAGCAGCACCCGACTAGCGGGAGCGGGCGAGCAGTACTTC. The variable domain in full, with the rest retrieved from reference TRBV13 and TRBJ2-7, is AAGVIQSPRHLIKEKRETATLKCYPIPRHDTVYWYQQGPGQDPQFLISFYEKMQSDKGSIPDRFSAQQFSDYHSELNMSSLELGDSALYFCASSTRLAGAGEQYFGPGTRLTVT.

The genes are TRBV25-1 and TRBJ1-5; D perhaps matches TRBD1 (5 bases). Trimming pared 1 base from V and 0 bases from J, leaving 7 bases between. The CDR3 consists of 15 residues. Germline CDR1 reads MGHDK; CDR2 reads SYGVNS. In DNA form, the CDR3 reads TGTGCCAGCAGTGAATGGGGGGATAGCAATCAGCCCCAGCATTTT. It encodes CASSEWGDSNQPQHF.

The gene calls are TRBV6-6 and TRBJ1-1; TRBD1 aligns across 8 bases. CDR3 size: 19 residues. Germline CDR1 MNHNY, CDR2 SVGAGI (reference sequence). With V trimmed by 5 bases and J by 0 bases, 17 bases remained unmatched. The CDR3 region has the DNA TGTGCCAGCAGTCCCACAAGGCCGGACAGGGCTCGGATGAACACTGAAGCTTTCTTT. Translated, it gives CASSPTRPDRARMNTEAFF.

The chain combines TRBV6-4 with TRBJ2-3; 10 bases are shared with TRBD2. Trimming at V came to 2 bases and at J to 6 bases, leaving 14 bases not matched to a gene. This CDR3 is built from 18 residues. In germline, CDR1 is MRHNA, CDR2 SNTAGT. The CDR3 DNA reads as TGTGCCAGCAGTGACGAGTTCCAAGCGGGAGGGCCTACGGATACGCAGTATTTT. It yields the protein CASSDEFQAGGPTDTQYF.

This chain links TRBV6-6 with TRBJ2-5, with 8 bases fitting TRBD2. CDR1 and CDR2 from the germline V gene are MNHNY and SVGAGI (reference sequence). Trimming took 6 bases from V and 2 from J; bases not matched to a gene: 5. The CDR3 loop spans 14 amino acids. The CDR3 DNA follows: TGTGCCAGCAGGGCGGGAGGCCCACAAGAGACCCAGTACTTC. Translating it yields CASRAGGPQETQYF.

V and J are TRBV5-4 and TRBJ2-3, with 7 bases that match TRBD2. This CDR3 has 16 residues. V trimming: 4 bases; J trimming: 0 bases; junction bases outside the gene matches: 8. CDR1 is SGHNT, CDR2 YYREEE, per germline (reference sequence). CDR3 DNA sequence: TGTGCCAGCAGCCTAATCAGCGGGGCCAGCACAGATACGCAGTATTTT. Translation: CASSLISGASTDTQYF.

V usage is TRBV7-9 and J usage is TRBJ2-1, with 7 positions matching TRBD2. The CDR3 consists of 15 residues. With V trimmed by 3 bases and J by 7 bases, 9 bases remained unmatched. Germline V gene data show CDR1 as SEHNR and CDR2 as FQNEAQ (reference sequence). CDR3 coding DNA: TGTGCCAGCAGCTTCAGCTCCAGCGGGGCAAATGAGCAGTTCTTC. Encoded protein: CASSFSSSGANEQFF.

The V and J genes are TRBV5-1 and TRBJ1-1; tentatively, D is TRBD1 (6 bases). There are 15 residues in the CDR3. Germline-derived CDR1 and CDR2 are SGHRS and YFSETQ. With 6 bases removed from V and 3 bases from J, the gap between germline ends came to 18 bases. The CDR3 nucleotides are TGCGCCAGCACCCCCCCCGGGACATCCTACACTGAAGCTTTCTTT. Protein sequence: CASTPPGTSYTEAFF.

V is TRBV2 and J is TRBJ1-1, with 9 positions matching TRBD1. Germline CDR1 and CDR2: SNHLY and FYNNEI. With 9 bases clipped from V and 4 bases from J, the junction kept 9 bases outside the gene matches. This CDR3 has 14 amino acids. The CDR3 protein is CASRTLTGGTEAFF. The DNA of the CDR3 is TGTGCCAGTAGGACACTGACAGGGGGCACTGAAGCTTTCTTT.

The chain uses TRBV13 and TRBJ1-6; 7 bases map to TRBD1. This CDR3 is 12 amino acids long. The germline V gene encodes CDR1 PRHDT and CDR2 FYEKMQ (reference sequence). V lost 5 bases and J lost 12; bases outside the gene matches: 4. CDR3 sequence reads: CASSDQGEPLHF. CDR3 in DNA: TGTGCCAGCAGCGACCAGGGGGAACCCCTCCACTTT.

In DNA form, the CDR3 reads TGTGCCAGCAGCCGCCAACACAAAACGGGGGACCTAACAGATACGCAGTATTTT. Translating it yields CASSRQHKTGDLTDTQYF. The chain has TRBV4-2 and TRBJ2-3; D perhaps matches TRBD2 (6 bases). Germline loops: CDR1 LGHNA, CDR2 YNFKEQ. CDR3 length equals 18 residues. V was clipped by 4 bases and J by 3 bases, with 23 bases between them.

Note on this clone: Other nucleotide sequences from this sample produce the same CDR3. The chain is built from TRBV2 and TRBJ2-1, with 9 nucleotides matching TRBD2. V lost 0 bases, J lost 5 bases, and 2 bases stayed unmatched. The CDR3 contains 15 residues. Germline-derived CDR1 and CDR2 are SNHLY and FYNNEI. CDR3 in amino acids: CASSEASGGNNEQFF. CDR3 bases: TGTGCCAGCAGTGAAGCTAGCGGGGGCAACAATGAGCAGTTCTTC.

The gene calls are TRBV28 and TRBJ1-1; a weak D match, TRBD1 (6 bases). Germline lookup yields CDR1 MDHEN and CDR2 SYDVKM. This CDR3 is 13 amino acids long. V gave up 4 bases and J gave up 7 bases, with 13 bases separating them. The CDR3 bases are TGTGCCAGCAGTTCTGGACAGACGGATGAAGCTTTCTTT. This encodes CASSSGQTDEAFF.

The table lists this clone with a count of one. J is TRBJ2-5 and V is TRBV3-1 (or the pseudogene TRBV3-2), with TRBD1 identical over 10 bases. The CDR3 sequence is 12 residues long. With 10 bases clipped from V and 4 bases from J, the junction kept 3 bases outside the gene matches. In germline, CDR1 is LGHDT, CDR2 YNNKEL (reference sequence). This CDR3 reads CATTGGGETQYF. The CDR3 bases are TGTGCCACGACAGGGGGCGGAGAGACCCAGTACTTC.

As regards this clone: Other DNA sequences of this sample code for an identical CDR3. The V gene is TRBV5-1, the J gene TRBJ2-7; D perhaps matches TRBD2 (6 bases). CDR3 length equals 14 residues. Trimming took off 0 bases at V and 2 bases at J, with 9 bases between the two ends. Germline V lookup: CDR1 SGHRS, CDR2 YFSETQ. The CDR3 sequence is CASSLGGGTYEQYF. The DNA of the CDR3 is TGCGCCAGCAGCTTGGGGGGCGGGACCTACGAGCAGTACTTC.